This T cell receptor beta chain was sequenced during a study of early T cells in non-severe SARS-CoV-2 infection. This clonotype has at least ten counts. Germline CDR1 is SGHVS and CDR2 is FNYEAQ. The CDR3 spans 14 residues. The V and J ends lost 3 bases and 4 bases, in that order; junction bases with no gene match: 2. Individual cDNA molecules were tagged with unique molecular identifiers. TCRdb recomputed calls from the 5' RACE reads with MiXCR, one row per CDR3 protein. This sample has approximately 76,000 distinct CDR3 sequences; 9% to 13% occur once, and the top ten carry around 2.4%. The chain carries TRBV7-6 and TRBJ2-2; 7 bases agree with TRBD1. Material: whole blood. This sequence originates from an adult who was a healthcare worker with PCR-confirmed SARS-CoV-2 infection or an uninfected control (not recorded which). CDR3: CASSLGQSTGELFF. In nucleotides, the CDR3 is TGTGCCAGCAGCTTGGGACAGAGCACCGGGGAGCTGTTTTTT.